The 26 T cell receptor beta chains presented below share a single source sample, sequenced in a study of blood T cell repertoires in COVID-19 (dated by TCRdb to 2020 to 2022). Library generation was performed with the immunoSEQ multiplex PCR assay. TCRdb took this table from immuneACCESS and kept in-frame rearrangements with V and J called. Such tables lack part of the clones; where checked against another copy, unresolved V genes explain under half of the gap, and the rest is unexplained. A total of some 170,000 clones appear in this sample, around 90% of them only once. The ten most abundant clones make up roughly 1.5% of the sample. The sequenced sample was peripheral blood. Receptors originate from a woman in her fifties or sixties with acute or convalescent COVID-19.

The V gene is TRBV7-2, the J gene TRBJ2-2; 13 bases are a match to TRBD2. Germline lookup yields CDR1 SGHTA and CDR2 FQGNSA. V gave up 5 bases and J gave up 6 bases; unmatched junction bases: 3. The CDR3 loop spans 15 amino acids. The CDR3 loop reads CASSRGLAGPGELFF. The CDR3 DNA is TGTGCCAGCAGCCGGGGACTAGCGGGGCCCGGGGAGCTGTTTTTT.

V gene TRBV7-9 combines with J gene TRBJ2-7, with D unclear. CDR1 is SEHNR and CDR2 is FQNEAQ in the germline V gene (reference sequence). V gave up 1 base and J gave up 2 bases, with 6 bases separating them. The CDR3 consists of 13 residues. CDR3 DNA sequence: TGTGCCAGCAGCTTAGATACAGCCTACGAGCAGTACTTC. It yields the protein CASSLDTAYEQYF.

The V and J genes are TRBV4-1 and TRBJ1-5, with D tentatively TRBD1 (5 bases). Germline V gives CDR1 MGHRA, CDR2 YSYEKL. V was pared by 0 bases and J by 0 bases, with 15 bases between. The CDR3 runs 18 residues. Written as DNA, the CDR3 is TGCGCCAGCAGCCAAGATCTGTCGGGGGTGACTAGCAATCAGCCCCAGCATTTT. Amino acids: CASSQDLSGVTSNQPQHF.

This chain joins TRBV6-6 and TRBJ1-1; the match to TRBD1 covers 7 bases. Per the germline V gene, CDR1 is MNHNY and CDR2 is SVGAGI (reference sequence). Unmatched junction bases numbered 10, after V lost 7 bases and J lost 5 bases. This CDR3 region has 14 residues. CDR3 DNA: TGTGCCAGCATCAAGAGGCAGGGGGGAACTGAAGCTTTCTTT. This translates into CASIKRQGGTEAFF.

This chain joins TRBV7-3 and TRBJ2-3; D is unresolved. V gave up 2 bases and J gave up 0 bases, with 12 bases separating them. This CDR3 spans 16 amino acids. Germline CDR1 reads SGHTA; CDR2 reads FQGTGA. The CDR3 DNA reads TGTGCCAGCAGCTTACTCTCGTATTCTAGCACAGATACGCAGTATTTT. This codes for CASSLLSYSSTDTQYF.

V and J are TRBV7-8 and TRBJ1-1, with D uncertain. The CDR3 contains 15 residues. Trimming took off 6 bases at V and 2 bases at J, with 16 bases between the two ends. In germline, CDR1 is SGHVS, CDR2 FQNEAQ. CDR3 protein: CASRRLRGVNTEAFF. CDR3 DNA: TGTGCCAGCAGGCGTCTGCGGGGAGTAAACACTGAAGCTTTCTTT.

Here the CDR3 reads CASRPSTLGAPGENTEAFF. The CDR3 region has the DNA TGTGCCAGCAGACCTAGTACACTCGGGGCGCCGGGGGAGAACACTGAAGCTTTCTTT. This sequence joins TRBV9 and TRBJ1-1; a possible D gene is TRBD1 (5 bases). The length of the CDR3 is 19 residues. The V end lost 5 bases, the J end lost 1 base, and 27 bases lay between the germline ends. Germline V CDR1 and CDR2: SGDLS, YYNGEE. The complete variable domain, with remaining parts taken from reference TRBV9 and TRBJ1-1, reads DSGVTQTPKHLITATGQRVTLRCSPRSGDLSVYWYQQSLDQGLQFLIQYYNGEERAKGNILERFSAQQFPDLHSELNLSSLELGDSALYFCASRPSTLGAPGENTEAFFGQGTRLTVV.

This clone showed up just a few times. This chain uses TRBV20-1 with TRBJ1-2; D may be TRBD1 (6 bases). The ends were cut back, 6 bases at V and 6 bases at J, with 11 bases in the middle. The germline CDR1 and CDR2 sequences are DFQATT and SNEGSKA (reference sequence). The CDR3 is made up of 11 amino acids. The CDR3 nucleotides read TGCAGTGCATGGACAGATCATGGCTACACCTTC. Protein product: CSAWTDHGYTF.

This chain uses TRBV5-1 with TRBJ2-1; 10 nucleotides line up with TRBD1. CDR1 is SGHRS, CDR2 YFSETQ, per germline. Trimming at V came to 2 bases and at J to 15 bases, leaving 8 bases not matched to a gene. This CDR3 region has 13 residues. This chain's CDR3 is CASSFQTGGVRFF. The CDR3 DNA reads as TGCGCCAGCAGCTTTCAGACAGGGGGCGTGAGGTTCTTC.

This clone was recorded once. CDR3 nucleotides: TGCACCAGCAGCCAAAACGACGGACAGGGTATGAACACTGAAGCTTTCTTT. Encoded protein: CTSSQNDGQGMNTEAFF. V and J are TRBV1 and TRBJ1-1; the table's D call of TRBD1 was not tested on the DNA. TRBV1 is deemed a pseudogene. The CDR3 sequence is 17 residues long.

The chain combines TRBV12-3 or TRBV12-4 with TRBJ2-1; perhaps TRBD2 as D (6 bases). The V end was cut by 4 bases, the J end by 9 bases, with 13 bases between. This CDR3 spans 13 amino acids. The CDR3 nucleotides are TGTGCCAGCAGTTCCGGGGGTCCTGGTGAGCAGTTCTTC. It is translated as CASSSGGPGEQFF.

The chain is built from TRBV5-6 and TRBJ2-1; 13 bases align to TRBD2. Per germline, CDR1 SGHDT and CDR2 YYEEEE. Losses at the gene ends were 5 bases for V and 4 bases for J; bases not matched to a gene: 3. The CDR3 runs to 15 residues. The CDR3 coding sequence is TGTGCCAGCAGTTGGGGACTAGCGGGGTACAATGAGCAGTTCTTC. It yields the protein CASSWGLAGYNEQFF.

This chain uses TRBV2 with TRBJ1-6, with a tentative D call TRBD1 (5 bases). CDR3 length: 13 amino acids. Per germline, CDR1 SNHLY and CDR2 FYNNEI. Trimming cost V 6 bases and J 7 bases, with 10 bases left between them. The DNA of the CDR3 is TGTGCCAGCAGAACAGGAATGAATTCACCCCTCCACTTT. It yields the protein CASRTGMNSPLHF.

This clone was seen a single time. DNA of the CDR3: TGTGCCAGCAGCGCGTCCGGAGGGGGCTTCTATGGCTACACCTTC. Translated: CASSASGGGFYGYTF. The chain combines TRBV9 with TRBJ1-2, with 7 bases aligning to TRBD1. Germline CDR1 SGDLS, CDR2 YYNGEE. The CDR3 extends over 15 amino acids. V was pared by 3 bases and J by 4 bases, with 9 bases of the junction left unmatched.

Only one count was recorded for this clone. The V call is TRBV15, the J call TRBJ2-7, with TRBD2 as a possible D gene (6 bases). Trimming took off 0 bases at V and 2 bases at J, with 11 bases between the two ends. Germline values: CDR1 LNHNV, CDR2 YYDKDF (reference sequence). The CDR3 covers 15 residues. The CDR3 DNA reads TGTGCCACCAGCAGAGATTTGGAGGGGCCCTACGAGCAGTACTTC. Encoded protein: CATSRDLEGPYEQYF.

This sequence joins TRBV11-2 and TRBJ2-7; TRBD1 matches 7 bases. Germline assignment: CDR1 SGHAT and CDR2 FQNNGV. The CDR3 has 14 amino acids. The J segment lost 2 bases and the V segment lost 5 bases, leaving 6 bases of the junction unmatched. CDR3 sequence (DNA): TGTGCCAGCAGCCCCCAAACAGGGGCCTACGAGCAGTACTTC. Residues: CASSPQTGAYEQYF. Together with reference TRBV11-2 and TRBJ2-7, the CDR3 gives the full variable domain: EAGVAQSPRYKIIEKRQSVAFWCNPISGHATLYWYQQILGQGPKLLIQFQNNGVVDDSQLPKDRFSAERLKGVDSTLKIQPAKLEDSAVYLCASSPQTGAYEQYFGPGTRLTVT.

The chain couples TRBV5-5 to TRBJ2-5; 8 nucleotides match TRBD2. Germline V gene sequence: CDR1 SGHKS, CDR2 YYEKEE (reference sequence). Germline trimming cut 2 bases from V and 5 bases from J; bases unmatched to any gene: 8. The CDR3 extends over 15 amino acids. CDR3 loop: CASSFSLAGRETQYF. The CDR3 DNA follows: TGTGCCAGCAGCTTCTCTTTAGCGGGGCGGGAGACCCAGTACTTC.

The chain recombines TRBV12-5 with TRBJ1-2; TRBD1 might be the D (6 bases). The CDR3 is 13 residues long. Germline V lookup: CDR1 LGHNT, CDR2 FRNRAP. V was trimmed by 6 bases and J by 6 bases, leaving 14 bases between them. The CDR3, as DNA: TGTGCTAGTGGAGCACAGGGAAGCCATGGCTACACCTTC. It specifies CASGAQGSHGYTF.

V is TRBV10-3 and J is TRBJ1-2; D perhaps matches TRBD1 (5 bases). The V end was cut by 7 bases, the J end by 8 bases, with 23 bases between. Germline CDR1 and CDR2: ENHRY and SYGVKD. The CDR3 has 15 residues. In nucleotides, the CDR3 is TGTGCCATCACCGGCAGGGATGAGGCTCCCTCCGGCTACACCTTC. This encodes CAITGRDEAPSGYTF.

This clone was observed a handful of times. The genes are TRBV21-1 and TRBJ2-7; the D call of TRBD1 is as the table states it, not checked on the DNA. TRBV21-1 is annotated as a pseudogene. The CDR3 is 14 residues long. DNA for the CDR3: TGTGCCAGCAGCAAAGTGGGCCCCCCCTACGAGCAGTACTTC. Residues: CASSKVGPPYEQYF.

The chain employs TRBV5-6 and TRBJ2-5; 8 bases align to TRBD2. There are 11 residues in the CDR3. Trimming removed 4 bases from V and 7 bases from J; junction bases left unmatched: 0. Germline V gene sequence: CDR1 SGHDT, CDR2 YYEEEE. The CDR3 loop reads CASSREGTQYF. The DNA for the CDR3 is TGTGCCAGCAGCCGGGAGGGGACCCAGTACTTC.

For the CDR3, the DNA is TGTGCCAGCAGCCGGACACGTGAAGCTTTCTTT. It is translated as CASSRTREAFF. The gene calls are TRBV6-1 and TRBJ1-1, with a weak D call TRBD1 (5 bases). V lost 6 bases to trimming and J lost 7 bases, with 9 bases between them. This CDR3 is built from 11 residues. Per the germline V gene, CDR1 is MNHNS and CDR2 is SASEGT.

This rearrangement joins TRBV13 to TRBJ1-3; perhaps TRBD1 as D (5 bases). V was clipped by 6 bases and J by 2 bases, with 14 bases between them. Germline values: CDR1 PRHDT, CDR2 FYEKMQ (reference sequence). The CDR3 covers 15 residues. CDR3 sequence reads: CASSPSRGAGNTIYF. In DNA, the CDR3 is TGTGCCAGCAGTCCATCACGGGGGGCTGGAAACACCATATATTTT.

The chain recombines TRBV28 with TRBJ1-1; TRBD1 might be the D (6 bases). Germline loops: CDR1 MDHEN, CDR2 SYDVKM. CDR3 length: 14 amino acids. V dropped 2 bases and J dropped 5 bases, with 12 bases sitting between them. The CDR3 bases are TGTGCCAGCAGTTTAAGGACAGAAAGGACTGAAGCTTTCTTT. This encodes CASSLRTERTEAFF.

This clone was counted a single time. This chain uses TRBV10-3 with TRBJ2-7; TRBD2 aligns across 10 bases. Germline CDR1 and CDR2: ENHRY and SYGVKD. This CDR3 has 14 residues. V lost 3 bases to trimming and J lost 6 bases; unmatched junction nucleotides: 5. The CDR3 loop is CAISDQREGLEQYF. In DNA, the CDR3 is TGTGCCATCAGTGACCAGCGGGAGGGCCTCGAGCAGTACTTC.

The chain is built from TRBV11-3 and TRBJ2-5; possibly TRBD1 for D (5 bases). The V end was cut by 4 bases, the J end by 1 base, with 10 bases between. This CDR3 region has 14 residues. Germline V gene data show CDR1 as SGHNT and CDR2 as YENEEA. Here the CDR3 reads CASSSEGAQETQYF. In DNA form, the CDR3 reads TGTGCCAGCAGCTCCGAAGGGGCCCAAGAGACCCAGTACTTC.